This TCR beta chain was identified in a study of T cell changes during pregnancy in multiple sclerosis. The CDR3 has 17 amino acids. CDR1 and CDR2 from the germline V gene are MNHEY and SMNVEV (reference sequence). V was clipped by 2 bases and J by 4 bases; unmatched bases: 7. TCRdb keeps only in-frame clones here, not all; method: immunoSEQ multiplex PCR. The table includes about 40,000 clones, about nine tenths detected once. The starting material was CD4+ T cells from peripheral blood mononuclear cells, obtained in the third trimester of pregnancy. The TCR sequence derives from a female donor with multiple sclerosis, enrolled in a pregnancy study. The rearrangement joins TRBV27 to TRBJ2-1, with 11 bases identical to TRBD2. The DNA for the CDR3 is TGTGCCAGCAGTTTAGCCCTAGCGGGAGGAATTTACAATGAGCAGTTCTTC. Its translation: CASSLALAGGIYNEQFF.